This T cell receptor (beta chain) was sequenced in a study of blood T cells in healthy people across ages. The CDR3 has 14 residues. V lost 6 bases to trimming and J lost 2 bases; unmatched junction nucleotides: 3. Turning to this clonotype: Its target is not known.

A second PCR, run for roughly 7 to 12 cycles, used a sample-barcoded 5' primer plus a J-beta primer mix. TCRdb reanalysed the 5' RACE reads using MiXCR and keeps one entry per CDR3 protein. The table has roughly 680,000 distinct CDR3 sequences, about 50% seen once. Study results and caveats: Using unsorted PBMCs precluded a conclusive naive versus antigen-experienced comparison. Higher diversity, along with more naive CD4+ cells, distinguished long-lived donors from aged donors.

The chain employs TRBV12-3 or TRBV12-4 and TRBJ2-7; 11 positions agree with TRBD1. This TCR was sampled from a woman older than 75 in good health. The sequenced material came from blood. The CDR3 here is CASRDRGPTYEQYF. Here the CDR3 DNA reads TGTGCCAGCAGGGACAGGGGGCCAACCTACGAGCAGTACTTC.